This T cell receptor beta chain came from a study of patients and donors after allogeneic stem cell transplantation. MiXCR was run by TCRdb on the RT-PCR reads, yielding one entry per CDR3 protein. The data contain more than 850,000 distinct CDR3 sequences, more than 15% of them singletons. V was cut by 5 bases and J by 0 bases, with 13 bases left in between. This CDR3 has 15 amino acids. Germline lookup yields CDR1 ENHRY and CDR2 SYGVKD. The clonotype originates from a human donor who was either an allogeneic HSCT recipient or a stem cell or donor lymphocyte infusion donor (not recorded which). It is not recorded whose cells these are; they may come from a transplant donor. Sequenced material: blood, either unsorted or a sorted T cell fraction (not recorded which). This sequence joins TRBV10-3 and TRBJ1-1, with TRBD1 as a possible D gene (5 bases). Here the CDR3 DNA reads TGTGCCATCAGTAACTCGGGACGGTTGAACACTGAAGCTTTCTTT. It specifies CAISNSGRLNTEAFF.